This T cell receptor (beta chain) was identified during a study of CD8 T cells in Susac syndrome. Study results and caveats: An acknowledgment was made by the study that its TCR sequencing and HLA analysis involved relatively few individuals.

The CDR3 has 16 residues. Trimming took 1 base from V and 0 from J, leaving 10 bases between them. The germline V gene has CDR1 LNHNV and CDR2 YYDKDF (reference sequence). Points on this clonotype: Its specificity is not known.

Sequencing of TCR beta drew on CD8+ and CD4+ T cells from blood. RNA amounts of 0.5 to 1 ug underwent reverse transcription with random hexamers. immunoSEQ multiplex PCR amplified TCR beta CDR3 across 54 Vbeta, 13 Jbeta. TCRdb used MiXCR to reprocess the immunoSEQ multiplex PCR reads, holding one entry per CDR3 protein. This sample has a few hundred thousand distinct CDR3 sequences, with 92% found just once. The sequenced sample consisted of CD8+ T cells from PBMCs. V is TRBV15 and J is TRBJ1-5; D not certain. This clonotype was obtained from a human donor with multiple sclerosis. The CDR3 region is CATSRVEADSNQPQHF. The DNA of the CDR3 is TGTGCCACCAGCAGAGTAGAAGCAGATAGCAATCAGCCCCAGCATTTT.